Each of the 31 T cell receptor beta chains below was sequenced from the same sample in a study of cytomegalovirus exposure and HLA in healthy donors. 13 Jbeta primers and 60 Vbeta primers were used for the PCR. Sequencing was performed with immunoSEQ multiplex PCR; in TCRdb, only in-frame clones are kept and a portion is missing. The data hold about 160,000 clones, with around 88% observed a single time. Sequenced material: PBMCs. These receptor sequences come from a woman aged 18-29 years in good health and CMV-seronegative.

The chain joins TRBV7-2 to TRBJ2-1; D may be TRBD2 (5 bases). Deletions cut 1 base from V and 12 bases from J, with 10 bases between. This CDR3 is 12 amino acids long. CDR1 and CDR2 from the germline V gene are SGHTA and FQGNSA. CDR3 region: CASSLGRSGQFF. CDR3 coding DNA: TGTGCCAGCAGCTTAGGGAGGTCCGGGCAGTTCTTC.

The chain carries TRBV28 and TRBJ2-7, with TRBD2 identical over 12 bases. The trim removed 3 bases at V and 6 bases at J, leaving 3 bases unmatched. This CDR3 spans 14 amino acids. Germline V gene sequence: CDR1 MDHEN, CDR2 SYDVKM. For the CDR3, the DNA is TGTGCCAGCAGTTTCCCGACTAGCGGGAGCGAGCAGTACTTC. Translation: CASSFPTSGSEQYF.

The chain recombines TRBV19 with TRBJ2-3, with D unresolved. V shed 6 bases and J shed 3 bases, with 10 bases lying between them. The germline CDR1 and CDR2 sequences are LNHDA and SQIVND (reference sequence). The CDR3 loop spans 13 amino acids. The chain's CDR3 is CASRPIGTDTQYF. In DNA form, the CDR3 reads TGTGCCAGTAGGCCAATCGGGACAGATACGCAGTATTTT.

The chain couples TRBV6-5 to TRBJ2-7; perhaps TRBD1 as D (5 bases). Trimming removed 7 bases at V and 2 bases at J, with 12 bases between. This CDR3 is 13 amino acids long. CDR1 MNHEY and CDR2 SVGAGI come from the germline V gene. CDR3 in amino acids: CASMATGTYEQYF. The CDR3 DNA reads TGTGCCAGCATGGCTACAGGAACCTACGAGCAGTACTTC.

This sequence joins TRBV19 and TRBJ1-5, with unresolved D. V was cut by 7 bases and J by 4 bases, with 8 bases left in between. CDR1 and CDR2 (germline): LNHDA, SQIVND (reference sequence). This CDR3 is 12 amino acids long. The CDR3, as DNA: TGTGCCAGTAACGGTCTAAATCAGCCCCAGCATTTT. Its translation is CASNGLNQPQHF. The complete variable domain, with remaining parts taken from reference TRBV19 and TRBJ1-5, reads DGGITQSPKYLFRKEGQNVTLSCEQNLNHDAMYWYRQDPGQGLRLIYYSQIVNDFQKGDIAEGYSVSREKKESFPLTVTSAQKNPTAFYLCASNGLNQPQHFGDGTRLSIL.

The CDR3 loop is CASSMGPAGLAGVLYEQYF. The CDR3 coding sequence is TGTGCCAGTAGTATGGGGCCTGCGGGACTAGCGGGAGTACTCTACGAGCAGTACTTC. The chain employs TRBV19 and TRBJ2-7, with 14 bases matching TRBD2. Germline values: CDR1 LNHDA, CDR2 SQIVND (reference sequence). J lost 3 bases, V lost 3 bases, and 13 bases had no gene match. The CDR3 has 19 amino acids.

The V gene is TRBV7-8, the J gene TRBJ2-7; 7 nucleotides line up with TRBD2. Germline loops: CDR1 SGHVS, CDR2 FQNEAQ. This CDR3 region has 16 residues. The J segment lost 3 bases and the V segment lost 1 base, leaving 9 bases of the junction unmatched. Written as DNA, the CDR3 is TGTGCCAGCAGCTTAGTGATGTCTAGCGGACTCTACGAGCAGTACTTC. Translating it yields CASSLVMSSGLYEQYF.

V and J are TRBV14 and TRBJ2-2; D ambiguous. From germline, CDR1 is SGHDN and CDR2 FVKESK. The V and J ends lost 4 bases and 5 bases respectively, with 5 bases between them. The CDR3 consists of 12 residues. The CDR3 coding sequence is TGTGCCAGCAGCCCTGTTACCGGGGAGCTGTTTTTT. Residues: CASSPVTGELFF.

This chain connects TRBV11-2 to TRBJ1-2; TRBD1 aligns across 8 bases. CDR3 size: 16 residues. Germline CDR1 is SGHAT and CDR2 is FQNNGV. The V gene end was trimmed by 4 bases and the J gene end by 5 bases; junction bases not matched to a gene: 12. CDR3 sequence: CASSSYRDRIYYGYTF. CDR3 in DNA: TGTGCCAGCAGCTCCTACCGGGACAGGATATATTATGGCTACACCTTC.

V gene TRBV5-6 combines with J gene TRBJ2-3, with 11 bases matching TRBD1. The CDR3 sequence is 16 residues long. Germline lookup yields CDR1 SGHDT and CDR2 YYEEEE. V dropped 2 bases and J dropped 0; count of bases not matched to a gene: 2. Written as DNA, the CDR3 is TGTGCCAGCAGCTTTGGGACAGGGGGGAGCACAGATACGCAGTATTTT. Protein product: CASSFGTGGSTDTQYF. Based on the CDR3 plus reference TRBV5-6 and TRBJ2-3, the full variable domain is DAGVTQSPTHLIKTRGQQVTLRCSPKSGHDTVSWYQQALGQGPQFIFQYYEEEERQRGNFPDRFSGHQFPNYSSELNVNALLLGDSALYLCASSFGTGGSTDTQYFGPGTRLTVL.

CDR3: CASSEARIVGETQYF. In nucleotides, the CDR3 is TGTGCCAGCAGTGAAGCAAGAATTGTCGGGGAGACCCAGTACTTC. The rearrangement links TRBV6-1 to TRBJ2-5; D remains ambiguous. Trimming took off 0 bases at V and 5 bases at J, with 13 bases between the two ends. Germline CDR1 is MNHNS and CDR2 is SASEGT. The CDR3 runs 15 residues.

This rearrangement joins TRBV27 to TRBJ2-3; no clear D gene. V lost 8 bases, J lost 5 bases, and 17 bases lay in between. The length of the CDR3 is 14 residues. Looked up from germline, CDR1 is MNHEY and CDR2 is SMNVEV (reference sequence). The CDR3 DNA is TGTGCCAGCCCGAACTTCCTAGACTTAGATACGCAGTATTTT. It encodes CASPNFLDLDTQYF.

The V gene is TRBV30, the J gene TRBJ1-1, with D possibly being TRBD1 (6 bases). CDR3 length: 15 amino acids. Germline CDR1 GTSNPN, CDR2 SVGIG (reference sequence). The V end lost 3 bases, the J end lost 3 bases, and 17 bases lay between the germline ends. The DNA for the CDR3 is TGTGCCTGGAGAGGGGGTGTCAGATCTTACACTGAAGCTTTCTTT. This sequence encodes CAWRGGVRSYTEAFF. Drawing the rest from reference TRBV30 and TRBJ1-1, the complete variable domain is SQTIHQWPATLVQPVGSPLSLECTVEGTSNPNLYWYRQAAGRGLQLLFYSVGIGQISSEVPQNLSASRPQDRQFILSSKKLLLSDSGFYLCAWRGGVRSYTEAFFGQGTRLTVV.

The V gene is TRBV7-8, the J gene TRBJ2-7, with 12 bases that match TRBD2. With V trimmed by 5 bases and J by 4 bases, 9 bases remained unmatched. This CDR3 contains 16 residues. Germline CDR1 is SGHVS and CDR2 is FQNEAQ. The CDR3 bases are TGTGCCAGCAGCCCACATGAGACTAGCGGGGGTTACGAGCAGTACTTC. Amino acids: CASSPHETSGGYEQYF. The variable domain in full, completed from reference TRBV7-8 and TRBJ2-7, reads GAGVSQSPRYKVAKRGQDVALRCDPISGHVSLFWYQQALGQGPEFLTYFQNEAQLDKSGLPSDRFFAERPEGSVSTLKIQRTQQEDSAVYLCASSPHETSGGYEQYFGPGTRLTVT.

The sample holds one count of this clone. In DNA, the CDR3 is TGCGCCAGCAGCCAGGGGAGTAGCGGGGGGGCTGACGAGCAGTACTTC. It yields the protein CASSQGSSGGADEQYF. The chain links TRBV5-1 to TRBJ2-5; 11 positions match TRBD2. Gene TRBJ2-7 matches the end of the DNA better, so the J call may be wrong. Germline assignment: CDR1 SGHRS and CDR2 YFSETQ. CDR3 length: 16 amino acids.

The chain is built from TRBV2 and TRBJ2-1; TRBD1 is a possible D gene (6 bases). The V gene's germline CDR1 is SNHLY and CDR2 FYNNEI. CDR3 length: 15 amino acids. Between the trimmed V and J ends, which lost 3 bases and 2 bases, there was a span of 11 bases. The CDR3 protein is CASSDTGNTYNEQFF. CDR3 in DNA: TGTGCCAGCAGTGATACAGGGAATACCTACAATGAGCAGTTCTTC. The full variable domain, rest sourced from reference TRBV2 and TRBJ2-1, is EPEVTQTPSHQVTQMGQEVILRCVPISNHLYFYWYRQILGQKVEFLVSFYNNEISEKSEIFDDQFSVERPDGSNFTLKIRSTKLEDSAMYFCASSDTGNTYNEQFFGPGTRLTVL.

V usage is TRBV7-3 and J usage is TRBJ2-3, with TRBD1 matching over 7 bases. This CDR3 is built from 15 residues. Germline loops: CDR1 SGHTA, CDR2 FQGTGA. Trimming removed 5 bases from V and 0 bases from J; junction bases left unmatched: 5. The CDR3 sequence: CASSPGGVSTDTQYF. CDR3 sequence (DNA): TGTGCCAGCAGCCCAGGGGGAGTTAGCACAGATACGCAGTATTTT. Full variable domain (remainder filled in from reference TRBV7-3 and TRBJ2-3): GAGVSQTPSNKVTEKGKYVELRCDPISGHTALYWYRQSLGQGPEFLIYFQGTGAADDSGLPNDRFFAVRPEGSVSTLKIQRTERGDSAVYLCASSPGGVSTDTQYFGPGTRLTVL.

V and J are TRBV6-1 and TRBJ2-7; D may be TRBD2 (6 bases). Germline CDR1 reads MNHNS; CDR2 reads SASEGT. V was shortened by 1 base and J by 3 bases, with 13 bases between the two germline ends. The CDR3 loop spans 15 amino acids. The CDR3 region has the DNA TGTGCCAGCAGTGAAGGGGGGACTCCTATCTACGAGCAGTACTTC. It yields the protein CASSEGGTPIYEQYF.

The chain joins TRBV7-9 to TRBJ2-7; TRBD2 might be the D (5 bases). V dropped 2 bases and J dropped 6 bases, with 20 bases sitting between them. The CDR3 has 16 amino acids. Germline assignment: CDR1 SEHNR and CDR2 FQNEAQ (reference sequence). CDR3 bases: TGTGCCAGCAGCTTAAGGCGTAGCGCTTCACCGGGCGAGCAGTACTTC. Translating gives CASSLRRSASPGEQYF.

Worth noting for this clone: One end of the junction varies from germline; a read error may be responsible. The V and J genes are TRBV7-6 and TRBJ2-7, with D unclear. The CDR3 has 12 amino acids. Looked up from germline, CDR1 is SGHVS and CDR2 is FNYEAQ. Written as DNA, the CDR3 is TGTGCCAGCAGCCCTCAGCTAGGATTTCCCGACTTC. Translated: CASSPQLGFPDF.

This chain connects TRBV27 to TRBJ2-3; TRBD2 matches at 10 bases. The CDR3 runs to 16 residues. Germline lookup yields CDR1 MNHEY and CDR2 SMNVEV (reference sequence). V trimming: 3 bases; J trimming: 0 bases; junction bases outside the gene matches: 3. The CDR3 region has the DNA TGTGCCAGCAGTTTGTCAGCGGGGGGGAGCACAGATACGCAGTATTTT. Translating gives CASSLSAGGSTDTQYF.

This clone was counted only a few times. The chain uses TRBV6-1 and TRBJ2-3; D may be TRBD1 (5 bases). With 6 bases removed from V and 6 bases from J, the gap between germline ends came to 10 bases. The CDR3 has 12 residues. CDR1 and CDR2 (germline): MNHNS, SASEGT. CDR3 DNA sequence: TGTGCCAGCAGCCACCAGGGTGATACGCAGTATTTT. Residues: CASSHQGDTQYF.

The chain has TRBV7-3 and TRBJ2-5, with TRBD2 matching over 7 bases. CDR3 length: 13 amino acids. V shed 5 bases and J 3 bases; nucleotides not matched to a gene: 3. Germline assignment: CDR1 SGHTA and CDR2 FQGTGA. In DNA form, the CDR3 reads TGTGCCAGCAGCCTGGGAGGGGAAGAGACCCAGTACTTC. This encodes CASSLGGEETQYF.

The rearrangement joins TRBV4-1 to TRBJ1-6; D remains unclear. The V and J ends lost 1 base and 9 bases respectively, with 7 bases between them. Germline CDR1 reads MGHRA; CDR2 reads YSYEKL. This CDR3 has 13 residues. The CDR3 protein is CASSQGGFSPLHF. The CDR3, as DNA: TGCGCCAGCAGCCAAGGAGGGTTTTCACCCCTCCACTTT.

The rearrangement joins TRBV4-2 to TRBJ1-2; weak D call: TRBD1 (5 bases). The germline gives CDR1 LGHNA, CDR2 YNFKEQ. The CDR3 has 17 amino acids. V was cut by 4 bases and J by 0 bases, with 18 bases left in between. Here the CDR3 DNA reads TGTGCCAGCAGCCCCAGTAGGAGGGGACGTTCTAACTATGGCTACACCTTC. Amino acid sequence: CASSPSRRGRSNYGYTF.

The chain is built from TRBV29-1 and TRBJ2-7, with TRBD1 identical over 8 bases. Looked up from germline, CDR1 is SQVTM and CDR2 is ANQGSEA. CDR3 length equals 13 residues. V shed 7 bases, J shed 6 bases, and the junction held 11 bases outside the gene matches. CDR3 in DNA: TGCAGCGCATCAGGGGGCCCCTTTTCCGAGCAGTACTTC. Protein: CSASGGPFSEQYF.

The gene calls are TRBV28 and TRBJ1-6; 7 bases agree with TRBD1. V dropped 6 bases and J dropped 10; count of bases not matched to a gene: 9. In germline, CDR1 is MDHEN, CDR2 SYDVKM. The CDR3 loop spans 14 amino acids. CDR3 coding DNA: TGTGCCAGCAGCCCCGGACAGGTTCAATCACCCCTCCACTTT. It specifies CASSPGQVQSPLHF.

V gene TRBV27 combines with J gene TRBJ2-1; a weak D match, TRBD2 (6 bases). The V gene's germline CDR1 is MNHEY and CDR2 SMNVEV (reference sequence). Between the trimmed V and J ends, which lost 0 bases and 15 bases, there was a span of 9 bases. The CDR3 is 11 residues long. The CDR3 nucleotides are TGTGCCAGCAGTTTATCGACTAGTTGGTTCTTC. It specifies CASSLSTSWFF.

In its sample, this clone was seen once. The gene calls are TRBV6-1 and TRBJ1-3; 7 nucleotides match TRBD1. After removal of 8 bases from V and 1 base from J, the junction contained 5 bases not matched to a gene. CDR1 and CDR2 from the germline V gene are MNHNS and SASEGT. The CDR3 is made up of 14 amino acids. DNA of the CDR3: TGTGCCAGCGGAAGACAGGGTTCTGGAAACACCATATATTTT. Its protein product is CASGRQGSGNTIYF.

This clone was seen a single time. The rearrangement uses TRBV10-3 and TRBJ1-1; possible D gene TRBD1, 5 bases. The length of the CDR3 is 16 residues. V gave up 7 bases and J gave up 4 bases, with 22 bases separating them. The germline V gene encodes CDR1 ENHRY and CDR2 SYGVKD. CDR3 protein: CAITETGVKASTEAFF. In nucleotides, the CDR3 is TGTGCCATCACCGAAACGGGGGTGAAGGCGAGCACTGAAGCTTTCTTT.

The genes are TRBV29-1 and TRBJ1-1; D is unresolved. The CDR3 consists of 10 residues. V was cut by 8 bases and J by 5 bases, with 9 bases left in between. CDR1 and CDR2 from the germline V gene are SQVTM and ANQGSEA. This chain's CDR3 is CSPCQTEAFF. The CDR3 nucleotides are TGCAGCCCCTGCCAGACTGAAGCTTTCTTT. The variable domain in full, completed from reference TRBV29-1 and TRBJ1-1, reads SAVISQKPSRDICQRGTSLTIQCQVDSQVTMMFWYRQQPGQSLTLIATANQGSEATYESGFVIDKFPISRPNLTFSTLTVSNMSPEDSSIYLCSPCQTEAFFGQGTRLTVV.